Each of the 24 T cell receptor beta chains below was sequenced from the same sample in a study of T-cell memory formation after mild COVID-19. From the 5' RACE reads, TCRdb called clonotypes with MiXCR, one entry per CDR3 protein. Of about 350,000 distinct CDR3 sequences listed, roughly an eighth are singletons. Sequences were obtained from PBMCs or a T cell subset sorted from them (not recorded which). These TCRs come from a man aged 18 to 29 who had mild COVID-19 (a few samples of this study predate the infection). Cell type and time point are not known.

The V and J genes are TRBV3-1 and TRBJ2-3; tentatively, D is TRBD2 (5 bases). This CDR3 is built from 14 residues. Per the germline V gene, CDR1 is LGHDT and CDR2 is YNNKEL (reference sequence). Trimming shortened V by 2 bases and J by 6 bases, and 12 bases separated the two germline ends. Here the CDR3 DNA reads TGTGCCAGCAGCCAAATGGACTGGGAGGATACGCAGTATTTT. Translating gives CASSQMDWEDTQYF.

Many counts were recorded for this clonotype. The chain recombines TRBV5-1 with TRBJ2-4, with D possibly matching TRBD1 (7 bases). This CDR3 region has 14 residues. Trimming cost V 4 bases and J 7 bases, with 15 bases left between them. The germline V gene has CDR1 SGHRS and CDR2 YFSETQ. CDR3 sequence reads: CASSPGRGENIQYF. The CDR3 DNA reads TGCGCCAGCAGCCCGGGCAGGGGGGAGAACATTCAGTACTTC.

Here the CDR3 reads CASSDSRADTQYF. The CDR3, as DNA: TGTGCCAGCAGTGACTCTCGGGCAGATACGCAGTATTTT. V is TRBV6-4 and J is TRBJ2-3, with D uncertain. The V end lost 0 bases, the J end lost 4 bases, and 5 bases lay between the germline ends. CDR3 length: 13 residues. Germline assignment: CDR1 MRHNA and CDR2 SNTAGT.

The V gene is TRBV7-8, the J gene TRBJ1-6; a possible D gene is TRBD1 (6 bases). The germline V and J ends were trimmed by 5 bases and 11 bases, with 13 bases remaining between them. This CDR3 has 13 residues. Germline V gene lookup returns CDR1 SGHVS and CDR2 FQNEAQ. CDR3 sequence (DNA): TGTGCCAGCAGCCCGGGCGGGGGCCCACCCCTCCACTTT. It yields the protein CASSPGGGPPLHF.

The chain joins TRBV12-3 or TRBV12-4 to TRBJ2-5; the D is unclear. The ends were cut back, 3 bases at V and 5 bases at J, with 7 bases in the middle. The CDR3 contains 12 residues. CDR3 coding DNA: TGTGCCAGCAGTTTGGGTTACGAGACCCAGTACTTC. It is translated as CASSLGYETQYF.

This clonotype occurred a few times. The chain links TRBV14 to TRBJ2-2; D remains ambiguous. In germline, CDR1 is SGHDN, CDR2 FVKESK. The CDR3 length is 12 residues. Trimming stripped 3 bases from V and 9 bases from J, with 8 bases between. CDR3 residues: CASSHDRRELFF. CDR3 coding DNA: TGTGCCAGCAGCCACGACCGCCGGGAGCTGTTTTTT.

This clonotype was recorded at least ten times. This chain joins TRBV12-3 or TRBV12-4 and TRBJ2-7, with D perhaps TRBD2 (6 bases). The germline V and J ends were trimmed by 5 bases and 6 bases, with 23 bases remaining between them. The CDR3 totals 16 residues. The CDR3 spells CASSHFLGGERSEQYF. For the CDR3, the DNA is TGTGCCAGCAGTCACTTCTTAGGCGGGGAGAGGAGCGAGCAGTACTTC.

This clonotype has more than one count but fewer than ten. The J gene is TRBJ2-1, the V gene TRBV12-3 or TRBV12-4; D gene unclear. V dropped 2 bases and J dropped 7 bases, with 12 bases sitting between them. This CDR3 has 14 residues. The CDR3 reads CASSLYRLGNEQFF. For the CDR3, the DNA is TGTGCCAGCAGTTTATATCGACTCGGGAATGAGCAGTTCTTC.

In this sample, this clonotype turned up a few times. CDR3 DNA sequence: TGCGCCAGCAGCTTTTTGGCGCACGACGACAATGAGCAGTTCTTC. Its translation: CASSFLAHDDNEQFF. J is TRBJ2-1 and V is TRBV5-1; D remains unclear. The germline V and J ends were trimmed by 2 bases and 5 bases, with 14 bases remaining between them. This CDR3 spans 15 amino acids. The germline V gene has CDR1 SGHRS and CDR2 YFSETQ.

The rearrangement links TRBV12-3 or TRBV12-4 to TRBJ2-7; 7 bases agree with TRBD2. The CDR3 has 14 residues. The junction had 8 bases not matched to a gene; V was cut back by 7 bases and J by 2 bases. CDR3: CASNMGGAPYEQYF. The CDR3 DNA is TGTGCCAGCAACATGGGAGGGGCCCCCTACGAGCAGTACTTC.

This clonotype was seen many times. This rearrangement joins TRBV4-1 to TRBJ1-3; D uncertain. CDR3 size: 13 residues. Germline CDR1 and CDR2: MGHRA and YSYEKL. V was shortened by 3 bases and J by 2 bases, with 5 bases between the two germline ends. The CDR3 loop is CASSHQAGNTIYF. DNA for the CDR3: TGCGCCAGCAGCCACCAGGCTGGAAACACCATATATTTT.

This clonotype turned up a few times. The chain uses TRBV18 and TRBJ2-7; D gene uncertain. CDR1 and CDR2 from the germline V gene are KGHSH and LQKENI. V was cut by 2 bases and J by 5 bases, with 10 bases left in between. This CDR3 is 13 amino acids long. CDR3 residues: CASSPGGVDEQYF. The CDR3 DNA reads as TGTGCCAGCTCACCAGGCGGCGTCGACGAGCAGTACTTC.

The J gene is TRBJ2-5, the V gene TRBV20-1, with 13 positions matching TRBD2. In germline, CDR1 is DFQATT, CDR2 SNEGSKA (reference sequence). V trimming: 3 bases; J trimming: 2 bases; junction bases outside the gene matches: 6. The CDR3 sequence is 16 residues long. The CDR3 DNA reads TGCAGTGCTAGGAGGCCGGGACTAGCGGGGCAAGAGACCCAGTACTTC. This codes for CSARRPGLAGQETQYF.

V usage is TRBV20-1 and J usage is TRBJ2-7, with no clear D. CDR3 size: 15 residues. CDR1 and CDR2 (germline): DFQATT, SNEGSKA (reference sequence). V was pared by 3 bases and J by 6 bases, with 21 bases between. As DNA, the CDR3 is TGCAGTGCTAGCAGCACTGACGGCGCATCCCTCGAGCAGTACTTC. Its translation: CSASSTDGASLEQYF.

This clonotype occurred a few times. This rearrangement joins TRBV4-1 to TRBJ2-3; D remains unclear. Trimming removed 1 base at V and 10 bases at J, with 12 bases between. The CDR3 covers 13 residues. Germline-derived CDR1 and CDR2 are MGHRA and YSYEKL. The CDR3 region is CASSQVPGGAQYF. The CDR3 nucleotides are TGCGCCAGCAGCCAAGTGCCCGGTGGTGCGCAGTATTTT.

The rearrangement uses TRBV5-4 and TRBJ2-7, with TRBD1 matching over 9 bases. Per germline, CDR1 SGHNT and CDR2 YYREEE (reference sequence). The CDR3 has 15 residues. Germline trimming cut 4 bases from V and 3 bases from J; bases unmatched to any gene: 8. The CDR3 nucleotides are TGTGCCAGCAGCGACCCCGACAGGGGGTACTACGAGCAGTACTTC. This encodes CASSDPDRGYYEQYF.

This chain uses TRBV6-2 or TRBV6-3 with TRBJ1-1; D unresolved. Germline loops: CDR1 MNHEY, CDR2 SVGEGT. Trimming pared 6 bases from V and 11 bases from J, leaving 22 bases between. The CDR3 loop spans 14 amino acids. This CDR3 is CASRTPDGLTNAFF. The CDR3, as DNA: TGTGCCAGCAGAACACCGGACGGCTTGACGAATGCTTTCTTT.

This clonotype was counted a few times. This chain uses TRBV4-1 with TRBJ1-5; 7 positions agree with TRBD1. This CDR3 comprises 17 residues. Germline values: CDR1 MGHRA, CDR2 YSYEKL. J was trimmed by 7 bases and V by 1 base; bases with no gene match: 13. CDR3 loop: CASSQVSTGARRQPQHF. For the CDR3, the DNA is TGCGCCAGCAGCCAAGTCTCCACAGGGGCCCGTAGGCAGCCCCAGCATTTT.

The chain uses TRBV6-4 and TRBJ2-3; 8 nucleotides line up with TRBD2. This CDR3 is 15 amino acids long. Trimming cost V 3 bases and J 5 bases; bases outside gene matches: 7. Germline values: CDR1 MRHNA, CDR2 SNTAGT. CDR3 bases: TGTGCCAGCAGTGAGGCGGGGGGCCGTGGAGATACGCAGTATTTT. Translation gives CASSEAGGRGDTQYF.

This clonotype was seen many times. Here the CDR3 reads CASTPREDTEAFF. The CDR3 DNA reads TGTGCCAGCACCCCCAGAGAGGACACTGAAGCTTTCTTT. V is TRBV7-9 and J is TRBJ1-1, with D unclear. The germline V and J ends were trimmed by 7 bases and 3 bases, with 12 bases remaining between them. Germline V gives CDR1 SEHNR, CDR2 FQNEAQ (reference sequence). The CDR3 is 13 residues long.

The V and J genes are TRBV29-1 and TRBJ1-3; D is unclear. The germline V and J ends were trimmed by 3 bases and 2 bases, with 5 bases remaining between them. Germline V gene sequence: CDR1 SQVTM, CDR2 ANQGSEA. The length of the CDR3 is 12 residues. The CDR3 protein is CSVEGTGNTIYF. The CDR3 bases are TGCAGCGTTGAGGGGACTGGAAACACCATATATTTT.

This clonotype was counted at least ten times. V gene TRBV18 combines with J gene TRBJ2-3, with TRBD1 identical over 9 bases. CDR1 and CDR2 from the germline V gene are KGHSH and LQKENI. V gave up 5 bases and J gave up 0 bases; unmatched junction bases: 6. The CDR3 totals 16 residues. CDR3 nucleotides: TGTGCCAGCTCAGCACAGGGGGCGGATAGCACAGATACGCAGTATTTT. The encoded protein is CASSAQGADSTDTQYF.

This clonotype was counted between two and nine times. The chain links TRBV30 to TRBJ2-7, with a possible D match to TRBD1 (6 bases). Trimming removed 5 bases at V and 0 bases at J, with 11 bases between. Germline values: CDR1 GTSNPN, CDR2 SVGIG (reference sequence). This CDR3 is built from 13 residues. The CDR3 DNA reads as TGTGCCTGGGGAACAGGGAACTCCTACGAGCAGTACTTC. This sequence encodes CAWGTGNSYEQYF.

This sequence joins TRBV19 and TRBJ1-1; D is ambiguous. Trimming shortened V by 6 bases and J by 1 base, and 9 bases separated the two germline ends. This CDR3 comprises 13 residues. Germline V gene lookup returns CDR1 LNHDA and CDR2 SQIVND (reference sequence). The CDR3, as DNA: TGTGCCAGTAGCAAGTCGGAGAACACTGAAGCTTTCTTT. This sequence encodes CASSKSENTEAFF.